The sequence of this TCR beta chain was determined in a study of shared clonotypes between healthy human individuals. Study-wide points: Rarefaction revealed incomplete sorted-subset sequencing despite large depth. Expectations were that clonotype sharing among donors would be affected by sequencing depth.

Here immunoSEQ multiplex PCR was the method, and the copy in TCRdb shows in-frame clones only, minus some. Of under 150,000 clones detected, about 63% appear once; the ten largest clones hold around 25%. Study donors comprised healthy, HIV-negative adults devoid of recent acute infection or vaccination. This clone appeared a few times. Antigen: not known. Germline CDR1 reads SGHAT; CDR2 reads FQNNGV. V lost 1 base, J lost 4 bases, and 17 bases lay in between. This CDR3 contains 17 residues. This TCR came from a young woman in good health. The sequencing sample was made of memory CD8+ T cells sorted from blood. Subset: CD45RO+ cells pooled with CCR7-negative TemRA cells. The chain links TRBV11-2 to TRBJ1-5; TRBD1 might be the D (6 bases). CDR3 DNA: TGTGCCAGCAGCTTAGTAAGGCGACAGGAGGGGAATCAGCCCCAGCATTTT. Amino acid sequence: CASSLVRRQEGNQPQHF.